This T cell receptor (beta chain) is drawn from a study of T-cell reconstitution after alpha-beta-depleted transplantation in children. This clonotype was counted ten times or more. Preparation of the TCRbeta library involved a method that used unique molecular identifiers. TCRdb redid the calling of the PCR reads with MiXCR, one entry per CDR3 protein. The profile covers around 380,000 distinct CDR3 sequences, with roughly a tenth appearing a single time and about 5% taken by the ten largest. Germline CDR1 reads SQVTM; CDR2 reads ANQGSEA. V trimming: 7 bases; J trimming: 3 bases; junction bases outside the gene matches: 6. This CDR3 has 14 residues.

The V call is TRBV29-1, the J call TRBJ2-2, with TRBD1 matching 9 bases. Sequences were derived from PBMCs from the stem cell graft donor, sampled from the stem cell graft. This clonotype originated in a human donor who donated a stem cell graft to a child with acute myeloid leukemia. The CDR3 nucleotides are TGCAGCGATCACCGGGACAGGGACACCGGGGAGCTGTTTTTT. This encodes CSDHRDRDTGELFF.